Sequencing of this TCR beta chain was carried out in a study of T cells in Graves' hyperthyroidism and ophthalmopathy. The PBMCs were taken from 10 ml of fresh peripheral blood. Amplified TCR beta CDR3 regions derived from RNA transcripts. HTBI primers were the set used in a first-round RT-PCR of the TCR CDR3. TCRdb redid the calling of the multiplex PCR reads with MiXCR, one entry per CDR3 protein. The sample holds roughly 720,000 distinct CDR3 sequences; approximately 15% are singletons and the top ten take about a sixth. Germline lookup yields CDR1 DFQATT and CDR2 SNEGSKA (reference sequence). The V end lost 7 bases, the J end lost 5 bases, and 11 bases lay between the germline ends. The CDR3 extends over 12 amino acids.

The clonotype was recovered from a man aged 50-60 years with Graves' hyperthyroidism. The chain recombines TRBV20-1 with TRBJ2-2, with D perhaps given as TRBD1 or TRBD2 (6 bases each). Sequencing input: blood. As DNA, the CDR3 is TGCAGTGTCCAGGGGAGGACCGGGGAGCTGTTTTTT. Translating it yields CSVQGRTGELFF.